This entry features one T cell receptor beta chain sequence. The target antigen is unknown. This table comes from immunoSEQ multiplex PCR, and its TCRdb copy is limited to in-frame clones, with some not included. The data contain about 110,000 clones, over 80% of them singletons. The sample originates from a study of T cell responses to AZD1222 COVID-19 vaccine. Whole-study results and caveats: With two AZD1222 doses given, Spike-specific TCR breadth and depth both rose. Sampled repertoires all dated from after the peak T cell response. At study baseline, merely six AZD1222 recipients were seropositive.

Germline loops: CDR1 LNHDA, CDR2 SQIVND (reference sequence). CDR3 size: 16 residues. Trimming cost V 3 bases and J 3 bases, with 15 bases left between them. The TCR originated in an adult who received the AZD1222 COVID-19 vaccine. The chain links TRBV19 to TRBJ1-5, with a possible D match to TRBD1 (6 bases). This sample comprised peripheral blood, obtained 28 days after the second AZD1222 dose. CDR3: CASSIALGANNQPQHF. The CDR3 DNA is TGTGCCAGTAGTATCGCGTTGGGGGCTAACAATCAGCCCCAGCATTTT.